The source of this TCR beta chain is a study of T-cell memory formation after mild COVID-19. General study findings and limits: Contracting CD8+ clones were enriched in EMRA, CD4+ mainly in CM and EM.

Points on this clonotype: Its antigen remains unidentified.

The length of the CDR3 is 11 residues. Germline-derived CDR1 and CDR2 are LNHDA and SQIVND (reference sequence). Trimming removed 9 bases from V and 7 bases from J, with 9 bases in between. MiXCR, applied by TCRdb to the 5' RACE reads, yields one record per CDR3 protein. The data contain a few hundred thousand distinct CDR3 sequences, 8% to 9% of them singletons. The chain combines TRBV19 with TRBJ2-2; D perhaps matches TRBD2 (5 bases). The sequenced sample was PBMCs or a T cell subset sorted from them (not recorded which). The clonotype originates from a young man who had mild COVID-19 (a few samples of this study predate the infection). Cell type and time point are not known. In nucleotides, the CDR3 is TGTGCCAGCCACACTAGCGGGGAGCTGTTTTTT. This sequence encodes CASHTSGELFF.